The present entry profiles one TCR beta chain with its context. Its cognate antigen is unknown. Investigators separated out CD4+ T cells once around nine days of culture had passed. All participants had two doses of either the BNT162b2 or mRNA-1273 vaccine. Method: immunoSEQ multiplex PCR; TCRdb's copy keeps in-frame clones and lacks some. The table lists around 62,000 clones, 74% of them singletons. The V gene's germline CDR1 is SGHVS and CDR2 FNYEAQ. V was pared by 4 bases and J by 3 bases, with 13 bases of the junction left unmatched. The CDR3 loop spans 17 amino acids. The data belong to a study of vaccination effects on CD4 cells after COVID-19. For the study at large: A median of 72 days separated the second dose and sampling. Study observations and caveats: Cross-reactivity with common cold coronaviruses was shown by only 1 of 255 vaccine-induced clones in healthy vaccinees.

The chain recombines TRBV7-6 with TRBJ2-3; the match to TRBD2 covers 7 bases. The specimen was CD4+ T cells from PBMCs cultured without peptide, collected after COVID-19 vaccination. The TCR was taken from a human donor who received a COVID-19 vaccine. The CDR3 protein is CASSSLGGGGATDTQYF. The CDR3 nucleotides are TGTGCCAGCAGCTCCCTGGGTGGCGGGGGAGCTACAGATACGCAGTATTTT.